This T cell receptor beta chain stems from a study of Graves' ophthalmopathy and Graves' hyperthyroidism. Background on the study: Investigators collected peripheral blood at initial diagnosis, before any treatment was given.

The CDR3 loop spans 15 amino acids. Germline V lookup: CDR1 WSHSY, CDR2 SAAADI. Trimming stripped 2 bases from V and 5 bases from J, with 10 bases between. Clinical symptoms, serum thyroxine, TRAb, thyroid ultrasound and orbital computed tomography determined diagnosis. Amplification of TCR beta CDR3 regions used RNA transcripts. HTBI primers were employed in first-round RT-PCR, then a second-round multiplex PCR followed. MiXCR was run by TCRdb on the multiplex PCR reads, yielding one entry per CDR3 protein. Among approximately 160,000 distinct CDR3 sequences listed, 30% to 45% were seen once. The rearrangement joins TRBV10-2 to TRBJ1-6; a weak D match, TRBD1 (5 bases). The sequence was obtained from a man aged 30 to 39 with Graves' ophthalmopathy. The sequencing input was peripheral blood. DNA for the CDR3: TGCGCCAGCAGTGAGACAGGCCGAGATAATTCACCCCTCCACTTT. Protein: CASSETGRDNSPLHF.